These T cell receptor beta chains were read from a single sample in a study of vaccination effects on CD4 cells after COVID-19. Clones were read by immunoSEQ multiplex PCR, and TCRdb kept only the in-frame ones, dropping some. The sample contains 20,000 to 25,000 clones, under 75% of which appear only once. Their recognized antigens are unknown. Here the sequenced sample was CD4+ T cells from PBMCs cultured with HCoV-NL63 spike peptides, taken before COVID-19 vaccination. The receptor set was obtained from a human donor who received a COVID-19 vaccine. CDR3s include the opening cysteine and the closing phenylalanine or tryptophan. D genes are given only for firm matches. Size is omitted from some rows. Given values are once, few, many or a class for expanded clones.

>TRBV5-5|TRBD2|TRBJ2-7|-
CASSWWGGDEQYF
TGTGCCAGCAGTTGGTGGGGGGGGGACGAGCAGTACTTC
>TRBV7-2|TRBD2|TRBJ2-7|-
CASSPGLAGVEQYF
TGTGCCAGCAGCCCCGGACTAGCGGGAGTCGAGCAGTACTTC
>TRBV5-5|-|TRBJ1-2|once
CASSQDGFYGYTF
TGTGCCAGCAGTCAAGATGGATTCTATGGCTACACCTTC
>TRBV5-1|-|TRBJ2-7|-
CASSLSGTLYEQYF
TGCGCCAGCAGCTTGTCAGGGACCCTCTACGAGCAGTACTTC
>TRBV6-5|TRBD1|TRBJ2-2|-
CASSRGQGGGGELFF
TGTGCCAGCAGCAGAGGACAGGGAGGTGGCGGGGAGCTGTTTTTT
>TRBV3-1/TRBV3-2|TRBD1|TRBJ1-6|-
CASSGTGGSPLHF
TGTGCCAGCAGTGGGACAGGGGGTTCACCCCTCCACTTT
>TRBV18|-|TRBJ2-6|-
CASSQVSGANVLTF
TGTGCCAGCTCACAGGTCTCTGGGGCCAACGTCCTGACTTTC
>TRBV5-1|-|TRBJ1-1|-
CASRRAGNTEAFF
TGCGCCAGCAGGAGGGCGGGGAACACTGAAGCTTTCTTT
>TRBV19|-|TRBJ1-4|once
CASSIANEDEKLFF
TGTGCCAGTAGTATCGCCAACGAGGACGAAAAACTGTTTTTT
>TRBV27|-|TRBJ2-1|-
CASSTRQVEFF
TGTGCCAGCAGTACAAGACAGGTGGAGTTCTTC
>TRBV7-8|-|TRBJ2-5|-
CASSSIRGRLSGRGQETQYF
-
>TRBV25-1|TRBD1|TRBJ2-1|-
CASSIRGTEDSYNEQFF
TGTGCCAGCAGTATCAGGGGGACAGAGGACTCCTACAATGAGCAGTTCTTC
>TRBV7-2|-|TRBJ2-7|-
CASSLGIQYEQYF
TGTGCCAGCAGCTTAGGGATCCAGTACGAGCAGTACTTC
>TRBV18|TRBD2|TRBJ2-5|-
CASSPPAGGWETQYF
TGTGCCAGCTCACCACCAGCGGGAGGATGGGAGACCCAGTACTTC
>TRBV6-5|-|TRBJ2-3|few
CATLGEYTDTQYF
TGTGCCACCCTGGGGGAGTACACAGATACGCAGTATTTT
>TRBV11-3|TRBD1|TRBJ1-1|once
CASSSRTGPFGLTEAFF
TGTGCCAGCAGCTCTAGGACAGGGCCTTTTGGTTTAACTGAAGCTTTCTTT
>TRBV6-1|TRBD1|TRBJ1-2|-
CASSEAGGTVGYTF
TGTGCCAGCAGTGAAGCGGGTGGGACAGTTGGCTACACCTTC
>TRBV11-2|TRBD1|TRBJ2-1|-
CASSRQGATDNEQFF
TGTGCCAGCAGCAGACAGGGGGCAACGGACAATGAGCAGTTCTTC
>TRBV18|-|TRBJ1-1|-
CASSPGETEAFF
TGTGCCAGCTCACCTGGGGAGACTGAAGCTTTCTTT
>TRBV28|TRBD1|TRBJ1-6|-
CASGQGGNSPLHF
TGTGCCAGCGGACAGGGAGGAAATTCACCCCTCCACTTT
>TRBV19|TRBD1|TRBJ1-5|-
CASSFFRDRGWGGNQPQHF
TGTGCCAGTAGTTTCTTCCGGGACAGGGGTTGGGGAGGCAATCAGCCCCAGCATTTT
>TRBV15|-|TRBJ1-1|medium-sized
CATSSAYGVGVGETEAFF
TGTGCCACCAGCAGCGCGTATGGGGTTGGGGTAGGGGAGACTGAAGCTTTCTTT
>TRBV3-1/TRBV3-2|-|TRBJ2-1|-
CASSRSDSALANEQFF
TGTGCCAGCAGCCGATCGGACTCCGCTTTGGCCAATGAGCAGTTCTTC
>TRBV5-1|-|TRBJ1-5|medium-sized
CASSSGQNQPQHF
TGCGCCAGCAGCTCCGGACAGAATCAGCCCCAGCATTTT
>TRBV27|-|TRBJ2-5|once
CASSLFQGTQETQYF
TGTGCCAGCAGTTTATTCCAGGGAACCCAAGAGACCCAGTACTTC
>TRBV3-1/TRBV3-2|-|TRBJ2-5|-
CASSAPFGPQETQYF
TGTGCCAGCAGCGCACCTTTCGGACCACAAGAGACCCAGTACTTC
>TRBV29-1|-|TRBJ1-2|-
CSVVGGARSFYGYTF
TGCAGCGTTGTAGGCGGTGCCAGGTCCTTCTATGGCTACACCTTC
>TRBV21-1|-|TRBJ1-1|-
CASSRQDYTEAFF
TGTGCCAGCAGCAGACAGGACTACACTGAAGCTTTCTTT
>TRBV6-1|TRBD2|TRBJ2-1|-
CASSEEFAGGPIAYNEQFF
TGTGCCAGCAGTGAAGAGTTTGCGGGAGGGCCGATAGCTTACAATGAGCAGTTCTTC
>TRBV4-2|TRBD2|TRBJ2-1|-
CASSQDWGGDYNEQFF
TGTGCCAGCAGCCAAGATTGGGGGGGTGACTACAATGAGCAGTTCTTC
>TRBV18|TRBD1|TRBJ2-3|-
CASSRQGRTSTDTQYF
TGTGCCAGCTCAAGACAGGGCCGCACTAGCACAGATACGCAGTATTTT
>TRBV5-4|TRBD1|TRBJ2-3|-
CASSWDSLRADTQYF
TGTGCCAGCAGCTGGGACAGTCTGCGCGCAGATACGCAGTATTTT